This paragraph reports one T cell receptor beta chain. The specificity of this receptor is unknown. Per-base quality was not reported, and no clone a single base away is much larger than it. The CDR3 measures 15 amino acids from cysteine to phenylalanine. Kept here is only the CDR3 DNA, which spans 45 bases and is read in frame from base 1. V lost 5 bases and J lost 2 bases; the stretch between them is 13 bases long. The germline V gene gives CDR1 as SGHAT and CDR2 as FQNNGV. Using the deep immunoSEQ assay, multiplex PCR amplified TCR CDR3 regions from genomic DNA. Extracted genomic DNA from each cell subset was spread evenly across all wells of several immunoSEQ 96-well plates, with each plate serving as a replicate. For sorted subsets, each replicate PCR was loaded with about 200 ng genomic DNA, equivalent to 25,000 to 30,000 T cell genomes. Purified libraries were measured with a Qubit 3.0 fluorometer, size-checked on a Bioanalyzer 2100, and measured again with the KAPA Library Quantification kit. Every immunoSEQ 96-well plate was sequenced on a dedicated single-read 150-cycle Illumina NextSeq 550 flow cell. As for the authors' bioinformatics: The immunoSEQ output contained only junctional sequences without quality scores, so filtering could not match that applied to full-length reads. Sequences were annotated with PyIR, a Python wrapper for IgBLAST v1.9, using IMGT germline references to assign V/J genes and CDR3. Any read was removed if the V/J assignment was weak (E-value above 1e-6), the CDR3 was missing, or the read contained stop codons, out-of-frame junctions, or ambiguous translated residues. V3J clonotypes were defined as sequences sharing an identical inferred V gene, J gene, and CDR3 amino acid sequence. The percentage overlap between two repertoires was calculated by dividing the number of shared unique clonotypes by the size of the smaller repertoire. RTK rarefaction, the Chao1 estimator, and Recon v2.1 estimates of unobserved clonotypes were used to assess repertoire richness. OLGA was used to compute generation probabilities for all TCRbeta clonotypes that the gDNA method yielded from a handful of donors. Drawn from immuneACCESS, this table holds only the in-frame rearrangements with V and J called that TCRdb kept. Clones are partly lost; checked studies trace under half to an unresolved V gene and leave the rest unexplained. That table gives V, J and clone size, and the DNA gave D and trimming. The sample table contains about 1 million clones; only one count was recorded for roughly 75% of them. About 1.5% of the sample is taken by the ten largest.

The data stem from a study of shared clonotypes between healthy human individuals (TCRdb year 2020). In terms of the full investigation: The cohort included three men and a couple of women between 18 and 49 years of age. Per donor, three plates each were used for CD4 naive and CD4 memory, two for CD8 naive, and one for CD8 memory. The study deeply sequenced blood TCR repertoires of about 5 healthy adults to estimate repertoire size and the extent of clonotype sharing between individuals. To increase sequencing depth and limit assay-specific biases, TCR repertoire library preparation and sequencing were carried out by different laboratories using diverse techniques. Each donor's leukapheresis produced roughly between roughly 0.9 and 8.9 billion PBMCs. General conclusions and limits of the study: Even with the large sequencing depth, rarefaction of the sorted-subset datasets indicated that sequencing was incomplete. Larger estimated clonotype richness was generally found for naive subsets than for memory subsets. Because the study included a small number of donors, the genetic and exposure-history diversity represented was limited. Sampling was restricted to blood, and TCR repertoires in tissue are likely to differ from TCR repertoires in blood. Clonotypes shared by all four sorted-subset donors showed higher generation probabilities than non-shared clonotypes. About 4.5% of naive CD4, around 3.5% of naive CD8, roughly 2.5% of memory CD4, and 0.35% to 0.5% of memory CD8 clonotypes were shared across four donors. Pairwise subsampling led to the expectation that sequencing depth would affect the degree of clonotype sharing among donors.

Donors were healthy HIV-negative adults with no recently reported acute infections or vaccinations. Every donor was a Caucasian adult living in Nashville, Tennessee, USA. Magnetic negative selection was used to enrich CD4+ T cells, after which naive cells were positively selected on CD45RA and the negative fraction became the memory subset. After blood collection by leukapheresis, PBMCs were isolated using Ficoll-Histopaque density gradient centrifugation and then cryopreserved in the vapor phase of liquid nitrogen. Purity and quantity of every magnetically sorted T cell population were checked by analytical flow cytometry. Each sorted fraction had its genomic DNA isolated and then quantified by UV absorbance on a Nanodrop 2000c.

This chain is built from TRBV11-2 and TRBJ2-1; no D gene is confidently identified. The sequence was collected from a man aged 18 to 30 in good health. Sequencing was carried out using memory CD4+ T cells sorted from blood. The cell subset or site label, read with the paper, signifies: CD45RA-negative fraction. The CDR3 is CASSISSHPYNEQFF. The bases read TGTGCCAGCAGCATTAGCAGTCACCCCTACAATGAGCAGTTCTTC.